This T cell receptor beta chain stems from a study of chemoradiotherapy in HPV16-positive cancers. Study context: Candidate HPV-specific T-cell clones and common TCR motifs came from functional assays in a couple of HPV16-positive patients.

Study-wide findings and caveats: During treatment, candidate HPV-specific clones and E7-related motifs expanded in tumor. Better recurrence-free survival went with HPV-responsive T-cell expansion in HPV16-positive patients.

Over chemoradiotherapy, repertoires were sampled more than once. Some clones are missing from TCRdb's copy, which holds only in-frame ones; the method was immunoSEQ multiplex PCR. The table has fewer than 8,000 clones, 75% to 90% seen once. V was pared by 2 bases and J by 6 bases, with 16 bases between. Germline V gene sequence: CDR1 SGHTA, CDR2 FQGTGA. This CDR3 has 15 amino acids. Details on this clone: Antigen unknown.

V is TRBV7-3 and J is TRBJ1-2; D unresolved. This TCR derives from a human donor with HPV-associated anogenital cancer. Source: tumor tissue, taken from a patient who underwent chemoradiotherapy. The CDR3 region is CASSLLGALSDGYTF. The CDR3 DNA reads TGTGCCAGCAGCTTACTGGGTGCGCTAAGCGATGGCTACACCTTC.